A selection of T cell receptor beta chains follows, all from one sample in a study of blood T cells in healthy people across ages. MiXCR was run by TCRdb on the 5' RACE reads, yielding one entry per CDR3 protein. The data show fewer than 600,000 distinct CDR3 sequences, about 26% seen once. A further study also used this sample, focusing on T cells of mothers and their children.

Sequencing was performed on blood. All receptors come from a boy between 2 and 10 years old in good health. The CDR3 runs from the conserved cysteine through the conserved F or W. A D gene is named only where the DNA matches it firmly. Some rows mark clone size as missing; the rest say once, few, many or name a class of expanded clone.

TRBJ1-1,NA,TRBV5-1,14,NA,CASSLYRQNTEAFF,TGCGCCAGCAGCTTGTACCGACAGAACACTGAAGCTTTCTTT
TRBJ2-7,NA,TRBV7-9,12,many,CASSRGGYEQYF,TGTGCCAGTAGTAGGGGGGGCTACGAGCAGTACTTC
TRBJ2-7,NA,TRBV20-1,15,few,CSARRGGSYSYEQYF,TGCAGTGCTCGGAGGGGGGGCTCCTACTCCTACGAGCAGTACTTC
TRBJ1-2,TRBD1,TRBV7-6,15,NA,CASSPRQGALHGYTF,TGTGCCAGCAGCCCTCGACAGGGGGCGCTTCATGGCTACACCTTC
TRBJ2-5,TRBD1,TRBV7-2,12,NA,CASSLASGTGHF,TGTGCCAGCAGCTTAGCGTCCGGGACAGGGCACTTC
TRBJ2-6,NA,TRBV6-2/TRBV6-3,14,NA,CASTTGSGANVLTF,TGTGCCAGCACAACGGGGTCTGGGGCCAACGTCCTGACTTTC
TRBJ2-2,TRBD1,TRBV7-7,15,NA,CASSPDRGRNGELFF,TGTGCTAGCAGCCCTGACAGGGGGCGGAACGGGGAGCTGTTTTTT
TRBJ1-1,NA,TRBV5-1,14,few,CASSLAEMNTEAFF,TGCGCCAGCAGCTTGGCGGAGATGAACACTGAAGCTTTCTTT
TRBJ2-5,NA,TRBV5-5,14,NA,CASSLSGIEETQYF,TGTGCCAGCAGCTTGTCCGGGATCGAAGAGACCCAGTACTTC
TRBJ2-5,NA,TRBV29-1,13,few,CSVDRGSGYEQLF,TGCAGCGTTGACAGAGGGTCCGGCTATGAGCAGCTCTTC
TRBJ2-5,NA,TRBV12-3/TRBV12-4,14,NA,CASSLGSVRETQYF,TGTGCCAGCAGTTTGGGCTCGGTTCGAGAGACCCAGTACTTC
TRBJ2-7,TRBD1,TRBV9,15,NA,CASSVPGQGIYEQYF,TGTGCCAGCAGCGTACCGGGACAGGGTATCTACGAGCAGTACTTC
TRBJ2-5,NA,TRBV3-1,13,many,CASSQGAQQTQYF,TGTGCCAGCAGCCAGGGAGCCCAACAGACCCAGTACTTC
TRBJ2-7,TRBD2,TRBV9,14,NA,CASSVIAGGVEQYF,TGCGCCAGCAGCGTCATAGCGGGTGGGGTCGAGCAGTACTTC
TRBJ1-1,NA,TRBV20-1,12,NA,CSATGPNTEAFF,TGCAGTGCTACGGGCCCCAACACTGAAGCTTTCTTT
TRBJ2-4,TRBD2,TRBV11-2,15,NA,CASSGLAGAKNIQYF,TGTGCCAGCAGCGGACTAGCGGGAGCCAAAAACATTCAGTACTTC
TRBJ2-5,NA,TRBV7-8,14,many,CASSLGQSQETQYF,TGTGCCAGCAGCCTTGGACAGAGCCAAGAGACCCAGTACTTC
TRBJ2-1,TRBD2,TRBV7-8,17,NA,CASSLGGAGLAYNEQFF,TGTGCCAGCAGCTTAGGGGGGGCGGGACTAGCCTACAATGAGCAGTTCTTC
TRBJ1-6,TRBD1,TRBV25-1,15,few,CASSQTGKFVSPLHF,TGTGCCAGCAGTCAGACAGGGAAGTTCGTTTCACCCCTCCACTTT
TRBJ1-2,NA,TRBV27,14,NA,CASSLSGPGDGYTF,TGTGCCAGCAGTTTATCGGGGCCCGGGGATGGCTACACCTTC
TRBJ2-7,NA,TRBV29-1,14,NA,CSAGGLRRPYEQYF,TGCAGCGCTGGGGGGTTGAGGCGGCCGTACGAGCAGTACTTC
TRBJ2-7,NA,TRBV4-3,13,few,CASSQARYGEQYF,TGCGCCAGCAGCCAAGCGCGGTACGGCGAGCAGTACTTC
TRBJ1-2,NA,TRBV12-3/TRBV12-4,18,NA,CASSFWHPQRLRNYGYTF,TGTGCCAGCAGTTTCTGGCACCCTCAACGCCTAAGAAATTATGGCTACACCTTC
TRBJ2-3,NA,TRBV5-1,16,NA,CASSPQGSGVTDTQYF,TGCGCCAGCAGCCCCCAGGGGAGCGGGGTTACAGATACGCAGTATTTT
TRBJ1-1,NA,TRBV28,14,once,CASSLQTVNTEAFF,TGTGCCAGCAGTTTACAAACAGTGAACACTGAAGCTTTCTTT
TRBJ1-4,NA,TRBV4-3,15,few,CASSQAQGINEKLFF,TGCGCCAGCAGCCAAGCACAGGGAATTAATGAAAAACTGTTTTTT
TRBJ1-4,NA,TRBV20-1,14,many,CSARVGATNEKLFF,TGCAGTGCTAGGGTGGGAGCAACTAATGAAAAACTGTTTTTT
TRBJ2-7,NA,TRBV28,13,NA,CASARIGFYEQYF,TGTGCCAGTGCGCGAATAGGTTTCTACGAGCAGTACTTC
TRBJ2-5,NA,TRBV29-1,14,few,CSVAGLPPEETQYF,TGCAGCGTCGCGGGACTTCCTCCTGAAGAGACCCAGTACTTC
TRBJ1-5,TRBD1,TRBV19,15,NA,CASKDWGQGNQPQHF,TGTGCCAGTAAAGATTGGGGACAGGGTAATCAGCCCCAGCATTTT
TRBJ2-5,NA,TRBV12-3/TRBV12-4,13,few,CASSDGAVETQYF,TGTGCCAGCAGCGACGGGGCTGTGGAGACCCAGTACTTC
TRBJ2-1,TRBD2,TRBV2,15,NA,CATNPSGRASNEQFF,TGTGCCACCAACCCTAGCGGGAGGGCCTCCAATGAGCAGTTCTTC
TRBJ1-2,TRBD1,TRBV7-2,14,once,CASSTEQGRTGYTF,TGTGCCAGCAGCACTGAACAGGGGAGGACGGGCTACACCTTC
TRBJ1-2,NA,TRBV20-1,10,NA,CSAREDGYTF,TGCAGTGCTAGAGAGGATGGCTACACCTTC
TRBJ2-5,TRBD2,TRBV7-9,16,NA,CASSNTGTSGGGTQYF,TGTGCCAGCAGCAATACCGGGACTAGCGGGGGCGGGACCCAGTACTTC
TRBJ2-7,TRBD2,TRBV20-1,18,many,CSAPLPRGDREETYEQYF,TGCAGTGCTCCGTTACCTCGGGGGGACCGGGAGGAGACCTACGAGCAGTACTTC
TRBJ2-7,TRBD1,TRBV12-3/TRBV12-4,13,NA,CASSPTGDYEQYF,TGTGCCAGCAGCCCGACAGGGGACTACGAGCAGTACTTC
TRBJ2-3,TRBD1,TRBV7-3,15,few,CASSLRQGGTDTQYF,TGTGCCAGCAGCCTTCGACAGGGCGGCACAGATACGCAGTATTTT
TRBJ1-1,NA,TRBV19,16,NA,CASSIGRPGPGTEAFF,TGTGCCAGTAGTATAGGACGACCGGGGCCGGGGACTGAAGCTTTCTTT
TRBJ1-4,NA,TRBV12-3/TRBV12-4,17,few,CASRSGGSHATNEKLFF,TGTGCCAGCAGATCCGGAGGGAGCCACGCAACTAATGAAAAACTGTTTTTT
TRBJ1-3,NA,TRBV2,14,NA,CASSDRAQGNTIYF,TGTGCCAGCAGTGACCGGGCGCAAGGAAACACCATATATTTT